Each of the 26 T cell receptor beta chains below was sequenced from the same sample in a study of T-cell memory formation after mild COVID-19. TCRdb used MiXCR to reprocess the 5' RACE reads, holding one entry per CDR3 protein. The sample carries 580,000 or so distinct CDR3 sequences, 17% recorded once. The material sequenced was PBMCs or a T cell subset sorted from them (not recorded which). The receptors derive from an adult woman who had mild COVID-19 (a few samples of this study predate the infection). Cell type and time point are not known.

This clonotype was seen only a few times. The genes are TRBV11-2 and TRBJ2-3, with 13 bases lining up with TRBD2. The trim removed 5 bases at V and 1 base at J, leaving 3 bases unmatched. The CDR3 extends over 16 amino acids. Germline V gene sequence: CDR1 SGHAT, CDR2 FQNNGV. CDR3 sequence (DNA): TGTGCCAGCAGCAGACTAGCGGGGGGCCGCACAGATACGCAGTATTTT. As protein: CASSRLAGGRTDTQYF. The whole variable domain, filled in from reference TRBV11-2 and TRBJ2-3, reads EAGVAQSPRYKIIEKRQSVAFWCNPISGHATLYWYQQILGQGPKLLIQFQNNGVVDDSQLPKDRFSAERLKGVDSTLKIQPAKLEDSAVYLCASSRLAGGRTDTQYFGPGTRLTVL.

The chain carries TRBV7-3 and TRBJ2-3, with D unresolved. The V gene's germline CDR1 is SGHTA and CDR2 FQGTGA. V dropped 5 bases and J dropped 4 bases, with 13 bases sitting between them. The CDR3 runs 14 residues. CDR3 DNA sequence: TGTGCCAGCAGCCCTTCCTGGGCCGCAGATACGCAGTATTTT. The encoded protein is CASSPSWAADTQYF.

The chain joins TRBV5-6 to TRBJ1-5, with D perhaps TRBD1 (5 bases). Germline CDR1 and CDR2: SGHDT and YYEEEE. The CDR3 is 14 residues long. V was pared by 3 bases and J by 4 bases, with 11 bases between. The CDR3 loop reads CASSSLAGNQPQHF. CDR3 nucleotide sequence: TGTGCCAGCAGCTCCCTAGCAGGGAATCAGCCCCAGCATTTT. Full variable domain (outside the CDR3, taken from reference TRBV5-6 and TRBJ1-5): DAGVTQSPTHLIKTRGQQVTLRCSPKSGHDTVSWYQQALGQGPQFIFQYYEEEERQRGNFPDRFSGHQFPNYSSELNVNALLLGDSALYLCASSSLAGNQPQHFGDGTRLSIL.

This clonotype was seen a few times. CDR3 sequence: CASSEYDRPPGNTIYF. CDR3 bases: TGTGCCAGCAGTGAGTACGACAGGCCACCTGGAAACACCATATATTTT. This chain joins TRBV2 and TRBJ1-3; TRBD1 might be the D (6 bases). The CDR3 covers 16 residues. The V end lost 3 bases, the J end lost 2 bases, and 14 bases lay between the germline ends. Germline CDR1 reads SNHLY; CDR2 reads FYNNEI.

This clonotype showed up just a few times. This rearrangement joins TRBV24-1 to TRBJ1-5, with 7 bases matching TRBD1. The CDR3 spans 13 residues. Germline V gene sequence: CDR1 KGHDR, CDR2 SFDVKD. Trimming at V came to 5 bases and at J to 6 bases, leaving 3 bases not matched to a gene. The CDR3 is CATSGQGGQPQHF. CDR3 DNA sequence: TGTGCCACCAGTGGGCAGGGGGGTCAGCCCCAGCATTTT.

In its sample, this clonotype was seen a few times. The chain carries TRBV30 and TRBJ1-2, with D perhaps matching TRBD1 (6 bases). The CDR3 is 16 residues long. Germline CDR1 GTSNPN, CDR2 SVGIG (reference sequence). The V end lost 2 bases, the J end lost 4 bases, and 20 bases lay between the germline ends. The CDR3 sequence is CAWSPSTGWGIYGYTF. The CDR3 DNA follows: TGTGCCTGGAGTCCGTCGACAGGATGGGGTATCTATGGCTACACCTTC.

This chain joins TRBV20-1 and TRBJ2-1; unclear D gene. The CDR3 loop spans 16 amino acids. Trimming left V 5 bases short and J 2 bases short, with 19 bases between. Germline CDR1 reads DFQATT; CDR2 reads SNEGSKA (reference sequence). CDR3 sequence: CSALEALTSPYNEQFF. Here the CDR3 DNA reads TGCAGTGCTTTAGAGGCCCTAACTTCCCCCTACAATGAGCAGTTCTTC.

This clonotype was seen more than once but under ten times. The V and J genes are TRBV7-7 and TRBJ1-2; 9 positions agree with TRBD1. This CDR3 contains 17 residues. The ends lost 1 base at V and 4 bases at J; junction bases unmatched: 10. Germline assignment: CDR1 SSHAT and CDR2 FNYEAQ (reference sequence). The CDR3 DNA reads TGTGCCAGCAGCTTAGACTCGTTAACAGGGGGCTTCTATGGCTACACCTTC. This codes for CASSLDSLTGGFYGYTF.

The rearrangement uses TRBV24-1 and TRBJ1-2; TRBD1 matches at 10 bases. Unmatched junction bases numbered 5, after V lost 4 bases and J lost 7 bases. Germline CDR1 reads KGHDR; CDR2 reads SFDVKD. The CDR3 runs 14 residues. The CDR3 spells CATSEGDRGFGYTF. DNA of the CDR3: TGTGCCACCAGTGAGGGGGACAGGGGCTTTGGCTACACCTTC.

This clonotype turned up a few times. The chain couples TRBV7-9 to TRBJ1-1; 7 nucleotides line up with TRBD1. The CDR3 covers 16 residues. V trimming: 5 bases; J trimming: 0 bases; junction bases outside the gene matches: 9. Germline values: CDR1 SEHNR, CDR2 FQNEAQ (reference sequence). For the CDR3, the DNA is TGTGCCAGCAGCCCGGACAGGTTCCAGATGAACACTGAAGCTTTCTTT. Amino acid sequence: CASSPDRFQMNTEAFF.

This clonotype was recorded once. The chain joins TRBV5-5 to TRBJ2-7, with D maybe TRBD1 (6 bases). The CDR3 is 14 amino acids. V was trimmed by 3 bases and J by 2 bases, leaving 12 bases between them. Germline V gene lookup returns CDR1 SGHKS and CDR2 YYEKEE (reference sequence). The CDR3, as DNA: TGTGCCAGCAGCTCAGGACAGACCACCTACGAGCAGTACTTC. It encodes CASSSGQTTYEQYF.

The chain combines TRBV12-3 or TRBV12-4 with TRBJ2-1; 9 bases match TRBD1. Trimming took 3 bases from V and 6 from J; bases not matched to a gene: 3. The CDR3 has 14 amino acids. The CDR3 here is CASSLGQGLNEQFF. The CDR3 DNA sequence: TGTGCCAGCAGTTTGGGACAGGGACTCAATGAGCAGTTCTTC.

Only a few counts were recorded for this clonotype. The J gene is TRBJ2-2, the V gene TRBV9; D is ambiguous. V dropped 3 bases and J dropped 7 bases, with 13 bases sitting between them. The CDR3 is 14 amino acids. Germline CDR1 is SGDLS and CDR2 is YYNGEE. This CDR3 reads CASSAYQGRGELFF. The CDR3 DNA sequence: TGTGCCAGCAGCGCCTACCAAGGGCGCGGGGAGCTGTTTTTT.

V is TRBV7-9 and J is TRBJ2-7, with D perhaps TRBD1 or TRBD2 (5 bases each). Per germline, CDR1 SEHNR and CDR2 FQNEAQ (reference sequence). The CDR3 is 15 amino acids. Trimming removed 5 bases at V and 3 bases at J, with 17 bases between. CDR3 amino acids: CASSLLRDGDYEQYF. Written as DNA, the CDR3 is TGTGCCAGCAGCCTTCTTCGGGACGGGGACTACGAGCAGTACTTC.

The rearrangement links TRBV21-1 to TRBJ2-3; the listed D gene, TRBD2, was not tested against the DNA. TRBV21-1 is a documented pseudogene. The CDR3 is 15 residues long. As DNA, the CDR3 is TGTGCCAGCAGCAAAGCGTCGACTATGGCAGATACGCAGTATTTT. Translation: CASSKASTMADTQYF.

V gene TRBV12-3 or TRBV12-4 combines with J gene TRBJ2-1; 8 nucleotides match TRBD2. The CDR3 sequence is 12 residues long. V gave up 5 bases and J gave up 14 bases; unmatched junction bases: 8. The chain's CDR3 is CASSDSGTSEFF. The CDR3 DNA reads TGTGCCAGCAGTGACTCCGGGACTAGTGAGTTCTTC.

This clonotype occurred a few times. The chain uses TRBV19 and TRBJ2-5, with TRBD1 identical over 10 bases. Looked up from germline, CDR1 is LNHDA and CDR2 is SQIVND (reference sequence). This CDR3 region has 14 residues. J was trimmed by 5 bases and V by 7 bases; bases with no gene match: 7. In nucleotides, the CDR3 is TGTGCCAGTACCGACAGGGGGCAAACGGAGACCCAGTACTTC. Its translation: CASTDRGQTETQYF.

This clonotype appeared a few times. V gene TRBV7-9 combines with J gene TRBJ2-7; 7 bases are a match to TRBD2. The CDR3 totals 15 residues. The J segment lost 3 bases and the V segment lost 0 bases, leaving 5 bases of the junction unmatched. Per germline, CDR1 SEHNR and CDR2 FQNEAQ (reference sequence). For the CDR3, the DNA is TGTGCCAGCAGCTTAGCCCTAGCGGCACACTACGAGCAGTACTTC. Protein product: CASSLALAAHYEQYF.

The chain joins TRBV12-3 or TRBV12-4 to TRBJ2-2; tentative D call: TRBD2 (6 bases). The CDR3 has 17 residues. Trimming stripped 5 bases from V and 3 bases from J, with 19 bases between. CDR3 in amino acids: CASSPLPWEAHTGELFF. The DNA of the CDR3 is TGTGCCAGCAGTCCCCTTCCGTGGGAGGCACACACCGGGGAGCTGTTTTTT.

The chain joins TRBV15 to TRBJ2-7; the D gene is possibly TRBD1 (6 bases). The CDR3 has 18 residues. Germline V gene data show CDR1 as LNHNV and CDR2 as YYDKDF (reference sequence). Trimming took off 2 bases at V and 0 bases at J, with 20 bases between the two ends. For the CDR3, the DNA is TGTGCCACCAGCAGAAAATTTACAGGGTTGGTAGTCTCCTACGAGCAGTACTTC. This sequence encodes CATSRKFTGLVVSYEQYF.

A word on this clonotype: One end of the junction varies from germline; a read error may be responsible. The CDR3 loop is CASSWGQGATGELFF. In DNA form, the CDR3 reads TGCGCCAGCAGCTGGGGGCAGGGCGCCACCGGGGAGCTGTTTTTT. The chain uses TRBV9 and TRBJ2-2; TRBD1 is a possible D gene (6 bases). This CDR3 is built from 15 residues. Germline lookup yields CDR1 SGDLS and CDR2 YYNGEE.

This clonotype was found a few times. The J gene is TRBJ2-1, the V gene TRBV6-1; 11 bases are a match to TRBD1. This CDR3 has 17 residues. The germline CDR1 and CDR2 sequences are MNHNS and SASEGT. The ends lost 5 bases at V and 0 bases at J; junction bases unmatched: 6. CDR3 DNA: TGTGCCAGCAGTAATGTGGGGACAGGGGGCTCCTACAATGAGCAGTTCTTC. Translated: CASSNVGTGGSYNEQFF.

The chain is built from TRBV9 and TRBJ2-1; TRBD1 or TRBD2 may be the D gene (5 bases each). Germline V gene sequence: CDR1 SGDLS, CDR2 YYNGEE. The V end was cut by 4 bases, the J end by 7 bases, with 18 bases between. This CDR3 is built from 15 residues. CDR3 loop: CASSKEGASRNEQFF. CDR3 coding DNA: TGTGCCAGCAGCAAAGAAGGGGCTAGCAGGAATGAGCAGTTCTTC.

This clonotype has just a few counts. V gene TRBV7-6 combines with J gene TRBJ1-2, with TRBD1 matching 9 bases. Germline-derived CDR1 and CDR2 are SGHVS and FNYEAQ. There are 14 residues in the CDR3. V lost 1 base to trimming and J lost 7 bases; unmatched junction nucleotides: 4. The CDR3: CASSLERTGVGYTF. DNA for the CDR3: TGTGCCAGCAGCTTAGAGCGGACAGGGGTTGGCTACACCTTC.

This rearrangement joins TRBV6-5 to TRBJ2-5; 11 nucleotides agree with TRBD2. The CDR3 totals 19 residues. Trimming at V came to 6 bases and at J to 4 bases, leaving 19 bases not matched to a gene. Germline V gives CDR1 MNHEY, CDR2 SVGAGI. In DNA form, the CDR3 reads TGTGCCAGCAGGGCGTCGAGAACTAGCGGGGGCCTCTTCGGAGAGACCCAGTACTTC. Its protein product is CASRASRTSGGLFGETQYF.

This clonotype was detected ten times or more. The V and J genes are TRBV7-3 and TRBJ1-6, with D uncertain. Trimming pared 0 bases from V and 0 bases from J, leaving 6 bases between. Germline V gene data show CDR1 as SGHTA and CDR2 as FQGTGA. The CDR3 consists of 16 residues. CDR3 amino acids: CASSLTGSSYNSPLHF. For the CDR3, the DNA is TGTGCCAGCAGCTTAACAGGGAGCTCCTATAATTCACCCCTCCACTTT. Full variable domain (remainder filled in from reference TRBV7-3 and TRBJ1-6): GAGVSQTPSNKVTEKGKYVELRCDPISGHTALYWYRQSLGQGPEFLIYFQGTGAADDSGLPNDRFFAVRPEGSVSTLKIQRTERGDSAVYLCASSLTGSSYNSPLHFGNGTRLTVT.